This TCR beta chain originates from a study of T cells in Graves' hyperthyroidism and ophthalmopathy. Across the study: Upon initial diagnosis and before any treatment, peripheral blood was collected.

Aged 18 to 65, the patients had hyperthyroidism that was newly diagnosed and had lasted under 2 months. In germline, CDR1 is MGHRA, CDR2 YSYEKL. The CDR3 loop spans 14 amino acids. Trimming cost V 0 bases and J 1 base, with 6 bases left between them. The investigators amplified TCR beta CDR3 regions from RNA transcripts. When the TCR CDR3 underwent first-round RT-PCR, the HTBI primer set was used. In TCRdb, the multiplex PCR reads were re-called with MiXCR into one record per CDR3 protein. The sample gives under 350,000 distinct CDR3 sequences, about 21% of which show up once; over 45% is in the top ten.

The sequence was collected from a woman in her forties or fifties with Graves' hyperthyroidism. This sequence joins TRBV4-1 and TRBJ1-2; D gene uncertain. The material sequenced was blood. CDR3 loop: CASSQDQINYGYTF. The CDR3 region has the DNA TGCGCCAGCAGCCAAGATCAAATTAACTATGGCTACACCTTC.